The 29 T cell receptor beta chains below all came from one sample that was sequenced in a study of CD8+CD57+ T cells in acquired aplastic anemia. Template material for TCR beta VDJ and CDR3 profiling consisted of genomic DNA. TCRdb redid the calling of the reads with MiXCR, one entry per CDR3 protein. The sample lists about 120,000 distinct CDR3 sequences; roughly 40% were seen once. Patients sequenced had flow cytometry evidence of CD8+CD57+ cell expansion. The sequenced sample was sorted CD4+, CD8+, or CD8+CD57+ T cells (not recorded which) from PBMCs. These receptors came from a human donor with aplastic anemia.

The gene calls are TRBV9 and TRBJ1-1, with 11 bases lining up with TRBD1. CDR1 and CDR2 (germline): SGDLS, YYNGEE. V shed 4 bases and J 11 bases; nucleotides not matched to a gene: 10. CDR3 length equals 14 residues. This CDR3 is CASSSTGTGGRAFF. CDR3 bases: TGTGCCAGCAGCAGTACTGGGACAGGGGGTCGTGCTTTCTTT.

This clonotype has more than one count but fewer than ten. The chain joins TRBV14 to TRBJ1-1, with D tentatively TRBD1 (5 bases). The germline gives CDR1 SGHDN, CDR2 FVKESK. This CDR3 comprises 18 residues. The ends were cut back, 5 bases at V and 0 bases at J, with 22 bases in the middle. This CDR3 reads CASSTRPGLTIMNTEAFF. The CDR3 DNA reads TGTGCCAGCAGCACCAGACCGGGGCTTACGATTATGAACACTGAAGCTTTCTTT.

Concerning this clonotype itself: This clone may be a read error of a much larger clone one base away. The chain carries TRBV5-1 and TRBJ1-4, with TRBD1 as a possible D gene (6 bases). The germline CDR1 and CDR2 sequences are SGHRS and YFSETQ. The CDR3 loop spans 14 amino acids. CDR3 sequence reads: CSSSAGQPNEKLFF. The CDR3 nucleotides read TGCTCCAGCAGCGCCGGACAGCCTAATGAAAAACTGTTTTTT. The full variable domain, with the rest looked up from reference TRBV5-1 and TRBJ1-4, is KAGVTQTPRYLIKTRGQQVTLSCSPISGHRSVSWYQQTPGQGLQFLFEYFSETQRNKGNFPGRFSGRQFSNSRSEMNVSTLELGDSALYLCSSSAGQPNEKLFFGSGTQLSVL.

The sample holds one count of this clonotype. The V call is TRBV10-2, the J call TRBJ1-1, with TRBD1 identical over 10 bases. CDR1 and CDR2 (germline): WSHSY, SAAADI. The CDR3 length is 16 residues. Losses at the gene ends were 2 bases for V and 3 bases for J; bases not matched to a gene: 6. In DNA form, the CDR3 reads TGCGCCAGCAGTGAGCTAAGGACAGGGGGGGACACTGAAGCTTTCTTT. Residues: CASSELRTGGDTEAFF.

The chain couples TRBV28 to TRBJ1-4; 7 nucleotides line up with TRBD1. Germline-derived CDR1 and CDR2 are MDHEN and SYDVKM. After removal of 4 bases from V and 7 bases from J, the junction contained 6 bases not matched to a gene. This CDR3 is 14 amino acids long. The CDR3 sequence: CASSSGQATEKLFF. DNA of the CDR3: TGTGCCAGCAGTTCCGGACAGGCAACTGAAAAACTGTTTTTT.

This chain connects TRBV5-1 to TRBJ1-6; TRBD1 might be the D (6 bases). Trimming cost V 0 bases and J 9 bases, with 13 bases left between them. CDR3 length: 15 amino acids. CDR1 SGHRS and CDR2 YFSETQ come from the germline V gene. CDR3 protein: CASSLVAQQGSPLHF. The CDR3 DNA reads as TGCGCCAGCAGCTTGGTAGCTCAACAGGGTTCACCCCTCCACTTT.

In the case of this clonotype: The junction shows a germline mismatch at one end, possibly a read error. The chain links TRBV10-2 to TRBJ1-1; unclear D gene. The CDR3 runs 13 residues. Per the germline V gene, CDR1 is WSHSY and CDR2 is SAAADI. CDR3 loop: CASSPSSGGEAFF. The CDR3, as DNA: TGTGCCAGCAGCCCCTCCTCTGGAGGGGAAGCTTTCTTT.

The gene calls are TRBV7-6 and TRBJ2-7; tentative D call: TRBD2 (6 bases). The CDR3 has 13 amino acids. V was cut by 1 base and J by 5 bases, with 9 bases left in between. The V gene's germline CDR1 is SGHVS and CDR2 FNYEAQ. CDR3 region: CASSLGGTHEQYF. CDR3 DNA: TGTGCCAGCAGCTTAGGCGGGACCCACGAGCAGTACTTC.

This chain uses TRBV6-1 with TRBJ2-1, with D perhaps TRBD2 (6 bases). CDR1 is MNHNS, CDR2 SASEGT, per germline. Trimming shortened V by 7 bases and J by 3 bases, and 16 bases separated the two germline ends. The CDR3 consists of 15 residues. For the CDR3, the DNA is TGTGCCAGCAAGGCTGGCCCGGGGGTCTACAATGAGCAGTTCTTC. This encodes CASKAGPGVYNEQFF.

The CDR3 loop reads CASSERGRGTVQETQYF. The CDR3 coding sequence is TGTGCCAGCAGTGAAAGGGGGCGGGGGACCGTACAAGAGACCCAGTACTTC. This chain links TRBV25-1 with TRBJ2-5; D possibly matches TRBD1 or TRBD2 (7 bases each). The CDR3 sequence is 17 residues long. The V gene lost 2 bases and the J gene lost 2 bases, with 18 bases spanning the gap. Germline CDR1 reads MGHDK; CDR2 reads SYGVNS.

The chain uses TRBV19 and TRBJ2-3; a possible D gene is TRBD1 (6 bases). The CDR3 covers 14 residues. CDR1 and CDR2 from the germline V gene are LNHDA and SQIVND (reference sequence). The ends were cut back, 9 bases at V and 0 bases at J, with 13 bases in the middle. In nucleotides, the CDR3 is TGTGCCAGCAGGACAGCCGCTAGCACAGATACGCAGTATTTT. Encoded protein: CASRTAASTDTQYF.

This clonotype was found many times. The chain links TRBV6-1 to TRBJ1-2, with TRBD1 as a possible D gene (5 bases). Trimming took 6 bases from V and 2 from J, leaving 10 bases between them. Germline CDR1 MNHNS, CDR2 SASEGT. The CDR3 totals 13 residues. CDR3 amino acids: CASSWTTNYGYTF. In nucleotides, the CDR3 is TGTGCCAGCAGCTGGACAACCAACTATGGCTACACCTTC.

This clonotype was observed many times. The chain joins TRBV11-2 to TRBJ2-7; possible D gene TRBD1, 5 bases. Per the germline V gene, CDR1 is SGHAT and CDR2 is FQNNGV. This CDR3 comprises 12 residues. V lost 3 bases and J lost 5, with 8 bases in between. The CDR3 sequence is CASSLTEDEQYF. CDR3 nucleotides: TGTGCCAGCAGCTTGACAGAGGACGAGCAGTACTTC.

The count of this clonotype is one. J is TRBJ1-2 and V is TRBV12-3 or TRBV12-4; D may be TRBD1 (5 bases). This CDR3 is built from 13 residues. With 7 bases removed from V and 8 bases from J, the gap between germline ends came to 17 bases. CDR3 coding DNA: TGTGCCAGCACGTCCTTGCGGGGCGACGGCTACACCTTC. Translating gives CASTSLRGDGYTF.

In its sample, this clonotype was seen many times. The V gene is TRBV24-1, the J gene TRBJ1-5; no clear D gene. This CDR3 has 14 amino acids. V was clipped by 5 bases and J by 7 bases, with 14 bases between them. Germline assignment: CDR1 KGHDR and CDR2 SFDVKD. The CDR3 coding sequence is TGTGCCACCAGTGGTTCAGGATTTTGGCAGCCCCAGCATTTT. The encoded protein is CATSGSGFWQPQHF.

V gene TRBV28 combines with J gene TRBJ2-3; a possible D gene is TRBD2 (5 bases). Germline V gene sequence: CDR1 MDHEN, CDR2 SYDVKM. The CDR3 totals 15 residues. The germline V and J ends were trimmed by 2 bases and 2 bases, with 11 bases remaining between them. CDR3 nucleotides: TGTGCCAGCAGTTTAGTGGAGCGGTTCACAGATACGCAGTATTTT. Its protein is CASSLVERFTDTQYF.

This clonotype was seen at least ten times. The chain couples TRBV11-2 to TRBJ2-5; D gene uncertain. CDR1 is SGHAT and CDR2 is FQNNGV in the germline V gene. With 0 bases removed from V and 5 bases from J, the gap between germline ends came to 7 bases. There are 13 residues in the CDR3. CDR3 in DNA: TGTGCCAGCAGCTTAGATTTGAGGGAGACCCAGTACTTC. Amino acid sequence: CASSLDLRETQYF.

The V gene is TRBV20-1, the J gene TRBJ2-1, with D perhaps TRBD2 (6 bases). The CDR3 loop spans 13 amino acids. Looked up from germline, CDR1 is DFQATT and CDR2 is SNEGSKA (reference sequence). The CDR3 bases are TGCGATGCTAGAGAAGGTGGGGCGGGATATCAGTTCTTC. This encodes CDAREGGAGYQFF.

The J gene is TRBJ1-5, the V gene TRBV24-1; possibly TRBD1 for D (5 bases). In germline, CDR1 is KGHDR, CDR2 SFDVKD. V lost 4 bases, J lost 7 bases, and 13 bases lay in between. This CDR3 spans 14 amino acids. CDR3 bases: TGTGCCACCAGTGACGCAGGGTATGAACAGCCCCAGCATTTT. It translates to CATSDAGYEQPQHF.

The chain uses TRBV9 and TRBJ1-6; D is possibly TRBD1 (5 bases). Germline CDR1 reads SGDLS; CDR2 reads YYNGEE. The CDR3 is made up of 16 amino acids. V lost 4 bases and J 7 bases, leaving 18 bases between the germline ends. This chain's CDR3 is CASSTQGSALNSPLHF. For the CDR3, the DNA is TGTGCCAGCAGCACGCAGGGATCGGCCCTCAATTCACCCCTCCACTTT. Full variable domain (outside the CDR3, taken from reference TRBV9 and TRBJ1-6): DSGVTQTPKHLITATGQRVTLRCSPRSGDLSVYWYQQSLDQGLQFLIQYYNGEERAKGNILERFSAQQFPDLHSELNLSSLELGDSALYFCASSTQGSALNSPLHFGNGTRLTVT.

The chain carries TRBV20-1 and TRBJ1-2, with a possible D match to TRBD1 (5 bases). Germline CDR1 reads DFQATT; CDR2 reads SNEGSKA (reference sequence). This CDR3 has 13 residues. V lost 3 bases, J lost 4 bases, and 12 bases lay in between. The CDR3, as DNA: TGCAGTGCTAGTTTTGGGGCCACCTATGGCTACACCTTC. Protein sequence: CSASFGATYGYTF.

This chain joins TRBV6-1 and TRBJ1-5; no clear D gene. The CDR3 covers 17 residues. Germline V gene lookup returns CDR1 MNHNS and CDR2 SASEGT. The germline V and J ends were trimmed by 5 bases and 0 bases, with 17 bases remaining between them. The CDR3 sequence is CASSPRGYRLSNQPQHF. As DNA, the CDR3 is TGTGCCAGCAGTCCACGAGGGTATCGTCTTAGCAATCAGCCCCAGCATTTT.

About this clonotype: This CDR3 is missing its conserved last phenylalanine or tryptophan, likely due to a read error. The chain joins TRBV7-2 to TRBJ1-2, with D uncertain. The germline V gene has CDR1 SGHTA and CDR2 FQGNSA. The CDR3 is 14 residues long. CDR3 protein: CVSRKADTNYGYTS. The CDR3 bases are TGTGTCAGCAGGAAGGCAGACACTAACTATGGCTACACCTCC.

The CDR3 loop is CASADTIYF. The CDR3 DNA is TGTGCCAGTGCGGACACCATATATTTT. J is TRBJ1-3 and V is TRBV19, with D hard to call. In germline, CDR1 is LNHDA, CDR2 SQIVND (reference sequence). CDR3 size: 9 residues. V lost 8 bases to trimming and J lost 8 bases, with 4 bases between them.

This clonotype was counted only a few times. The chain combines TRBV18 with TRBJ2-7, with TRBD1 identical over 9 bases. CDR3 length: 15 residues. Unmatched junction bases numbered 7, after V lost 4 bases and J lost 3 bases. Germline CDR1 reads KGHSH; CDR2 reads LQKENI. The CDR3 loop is CASSLGQGLFYEQYF. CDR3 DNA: TGTGCCAGCTCACTAGGACAGGGGCTATTCTACGAGCAGTACTTC.

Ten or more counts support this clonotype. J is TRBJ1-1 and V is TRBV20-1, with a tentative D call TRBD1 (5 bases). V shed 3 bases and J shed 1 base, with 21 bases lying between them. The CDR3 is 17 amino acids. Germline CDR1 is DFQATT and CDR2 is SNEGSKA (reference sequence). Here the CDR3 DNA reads TGCAGTGCTAGTACCCGTCCCGAACAGCAGGGGAACACTGAAGCTTTCTTT. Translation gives CSASTRPEQQGNTEAFF.

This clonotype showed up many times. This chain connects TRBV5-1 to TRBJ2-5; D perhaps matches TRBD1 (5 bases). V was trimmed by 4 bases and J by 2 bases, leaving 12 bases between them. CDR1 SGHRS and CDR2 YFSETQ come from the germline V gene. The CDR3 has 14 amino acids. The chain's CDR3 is CASSLGHRQETQYF. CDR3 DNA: TGCGCCAGCAGCCTCGGACATAGGCAAGAGACCCAGTACTTC.

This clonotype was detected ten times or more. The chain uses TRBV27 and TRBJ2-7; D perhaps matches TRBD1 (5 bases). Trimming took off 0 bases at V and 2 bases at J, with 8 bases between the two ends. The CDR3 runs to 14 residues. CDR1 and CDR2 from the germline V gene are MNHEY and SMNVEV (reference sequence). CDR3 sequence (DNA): TGTGCCAGCAGTTTATCGGCAGGGACCTACGAGCAGTACTTC. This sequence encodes CASSLSAGTYEQYF.

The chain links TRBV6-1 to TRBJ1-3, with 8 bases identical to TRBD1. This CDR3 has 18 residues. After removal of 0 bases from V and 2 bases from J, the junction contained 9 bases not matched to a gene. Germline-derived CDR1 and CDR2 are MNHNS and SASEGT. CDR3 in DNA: TGTGCCAGCAGTGAAGCGGGAGACAGGGGACTTACTGGAAACACCATATATTTT. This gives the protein CASSEAGDRGLTGNTIYF.